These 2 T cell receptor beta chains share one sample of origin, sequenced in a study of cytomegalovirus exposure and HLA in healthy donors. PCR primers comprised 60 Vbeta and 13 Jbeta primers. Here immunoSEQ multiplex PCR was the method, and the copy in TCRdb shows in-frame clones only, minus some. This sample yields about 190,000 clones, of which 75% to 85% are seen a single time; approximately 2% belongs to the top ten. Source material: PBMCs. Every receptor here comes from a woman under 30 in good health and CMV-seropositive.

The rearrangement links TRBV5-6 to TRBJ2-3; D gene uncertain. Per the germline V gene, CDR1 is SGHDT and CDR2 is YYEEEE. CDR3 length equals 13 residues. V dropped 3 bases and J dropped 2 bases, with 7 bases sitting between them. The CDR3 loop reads CASSYIFTDTQYF. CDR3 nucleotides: TGTGCCAGCAGCTACATCTTCACAGATACGCAGTATTTT.

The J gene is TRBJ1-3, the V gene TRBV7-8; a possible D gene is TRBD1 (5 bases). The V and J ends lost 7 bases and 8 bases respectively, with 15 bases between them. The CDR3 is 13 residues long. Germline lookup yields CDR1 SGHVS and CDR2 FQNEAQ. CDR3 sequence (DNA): TGTGCCAGCACCCCCGGGGGGGGAGACACCATATATTTT. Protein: CASTPGGGDTIYF. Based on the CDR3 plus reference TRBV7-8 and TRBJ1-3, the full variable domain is GAGVSQSPRYKVAKRGQDVALRCDPISGHVSLFWYQQALGQGPEFLTYFQNEAQLDKSGLPSDRFFAERPEGSVSTLKIQRTQQEDSAVYLCASTPGGGDTIYFGEGSWLTVV.